The next 18 T cell receptor beta chains were all read from a single sample in a study of blood T cells in healthy people across ages. Through a sample-barcoded 5' primer and a J-beta primer mix, a second PCR was run for roughly 6 to 12 cycles. TCRdb used MiXCR to reprocess the 5' RACE reads, holding one entry per CDR3 protein. The sample records fewer than 950,000 distinct CDR3 sequences, about 36% being singletons. The material sequenced was blood. These receptor sequences come from a man between 18 and 29 years old in good health.

Written as DNA, the CDR3 is TGTGCCATCAGTGAGGACAGGGAAAACATTCAGTACTTC. Protein product: CAISEDRENIQYF. The chain couples TRBV10-3 to TRBJ2-7, with 7 nucleotides matching TRBD1. The DNA end lines up better with TRBJ2-4; the J call may be wrong. The CDR3 is 13 amino acids. Germline CDR1 ENHRY, CDR2 SYGVKD.

The genes are TRBV5-1 and TRBJ1-1, with TRBD1 matching over 8 bases. Germline-derived CDR1 and CDR2 are SGHRS and YFSETQ. The CDR3 has 16 amino acids. Trimming cost V 3 bases and J 3 bases; bases outside gene matches: 10. In DNA form, the CDR3 reads TGCGCCAGCAGCTCCGGCCTGGACAGGGTGGACACTGAAGCTTTCTTT. It codes for CASSSGLDRVDTEAFF.

This clonotype was seen more than once but under ten times. This chain uses TRBV7-2 with TRBJ2-7; TRBD1 matches 10 bases. This CDR3 region has 16 residues. The V gene's germline CDR1 is SGHTA and CDR2 FQGNSA. With V trimmed by 1 base and J by 1 base, 4 bases remained unmatched. CDR3 DNA sequence: TGTGCCAGCAGCTTAGGACGGGACAGGGGATCCTACGAGCAGTACTTC. As protein: CASSLGRDRGSYEQYF.

The chain uses TRBV4-2 and TRBJ2-1, with D perhaps TRBD2 (6 bases). Germline CDR1 is LGHNA and CDR2 is YNFKEQ. V lost 0 bases and J lost 8, with 17 bases in between. The CDR3 is 16 amino acids. CDR3 amino acids: CASSQEGAGLLDEQFF. In nucleotides, the CDR3 is TGTGCCAGCAGCCAAGAAGGGGCGGGGCTCTTGGATGAGCAGTTCTTC.

In regard to this clonotype: A much larger clonotype is one base distant, so this may be a read error. The genes are TRBV20-1 and TRBJ2-1, with D tentatively TRBD2 (5 bases). The germline V gene encodes CDR1 DFQATT and CDR2 SNEGSKA (reference sequence). The CDR3 is 13 amino acids. The CDR3 spells CSTRDSRLDEQFF. In nucleotides, the CDR3 is TGCAGTACTAGAGATTCCAGACTGGATGAGCAGTTCTTC.

This chain links TRBV7-2 with TRBJ2-1; D call uncertain. CDR3 size: 14 residues. The V and J ends lost 0 bases and 9 bases respectively, with 12 bases between them. From germline, CDR1 is SGHTA and CDR2 FQGNSA. CDR3 sequence (DNA): TGTGCCAGCAGCTTAGCGAACCCTGGTAGTGAGCAGTTCTTC. As protein: CASSLANPGSEQFF. The full variable domain, with the rest looked up from reference TRBV7-2 and TRBJ2-1, is GAGVSQSPSNKVTEKGKDVELRCDPISGHTALYWYRQSLGQGLEFLIYFQGNSAPDKSGLPSDRFSAERTGGSVSTLTIQRTQQEDSAVYLCASSLANPGSEQFFGPGTRLTVL.

V gene TRBV2 combines with J gene TRBJ1-5; TRBD1 is a possible D gene (5 bases). This CDR3 has 14 amino acids. Trimming stripped 7 bases from V and 0 bases from J, with 10 bases between. Looked up from germline, CDR1 is SNHLY and CDR2 is FYNNEI. This CDR3 reads CASMTEYSNQPQHF. Written as DNA, the CDR3 is TGTGCCAGCATGACAGAATATAGCAATCAGCCCCAGCATTTT. Full variable domain (rest looked up from reference TRBV2 and TRBJ1-5): EPEVTQTPSHQVTQMGQEVILRCVPISNHLYFYWYRQILGQKVEFLVSFYNNEISEKSEIFDDQFSVERPDGSNFTLKIRSTKLEDSAMYFCASMTEYSNQPQHFGDGTRLSIL.

The chain is built from TRBV25-1 and TRBJ2-7, with D unclear. Germline loops: CDR1 MGHDK, CDR2 SYGVNS. V lost 4 bases to trimming and J lost 4 bases, with 14 bases between them. This CDR3 has 14 amino acids. The CDR3 protein is CASSVDGDGYEQYF. Here the CDR3 DNA reads TGTGCCAGCAGTGTTGATGGGGATGGGTACGAGCAGTACTTC.

This rearrangement joins TRBV7-9 to TRBJ1-4; unclear D gene. Germline V CDR1 and CDR2: SEHNR, FQNEAQ (reference sequence). The CDR3 length is 17 residues. V gave up 6 bases and J gave up 0 bases, with 17 bases separating them. CDR3 DNA: TGTGCCAGCAGTCCCCAGCGAACAATCTCAACTAATGAAAAACTGTTTTTT. Residues: CASSPQRTISTNEKLFF.

The gene calls are TRBV5-1 and TRBJ1-3, with no clear D. This CDR3 comprises 15 residues. CDR1 and CDR2 from the germline V gene are SGHRS and YFSETQ. The ends were cut back, 4 bases at V and 0 bases at J, with 11 bases in the middle. CDR3 residues: CASSDPVSSGNTIYF. In DNA form, the CDR3 reads TGCGCCAGCAGCGACCCAGTGAGCTCTGGAAACACCATATATTTT.

This clonotype was observed many times. The V and J genes are TRBV5-1 and TRBJ2-1, with D possibly being TRBD1 or TRBD2 (5 bases each). Germline CDR1 reads SGHRS; CDR2 reads YFSETQ. V gave up 3 bases and J gave up 4 bases, with 14 bases separating them. This CDR3 is 15 amino acids long. This chain's CDR3 is CASSSSGAQYNEQFF. The DNA of the CDR3 is TGCGCCAGCAGCTCCTCCGGGGCCCAATACAATGAGCAGTTCTTC.

The rearrangement uses TRBV6-4 and TRBJ2-3; 9 positions agree with TRBD2. The CDR3 has 15 residues. Germline CDR1 reads MRHNA; CDR2 reads SNTAGT. V trimming: 2 bases; J trimming: 1 base; junction bases outside the gene matches: 1. The CDR3 sequence is CASSDIAGGTDTQYF. CDR3 bases: TGTGCCAGCAGTGACATAGCGGGGGGCACAGATACGCAGTATTTT.

Comment on this clonotype: A junction boundary mismatches the germline segment, possibly from a read error. The rearrangement uses TRBV7-8 and TRBJ1-2; maybe TRBD1 (6 bases). The CDR3 consists of 14 residues. The germline V gene encodes CDR1 SGHVS and CDR2 FQNEAQ. CDR3 in DNA: TGTGCCAGCAGCCCCCCGGGGGGGCCCTATGGCTACATCTTC. It encodes CASSPPGGPYGYIF.

This clonotype has more than one count but fewer than ten. The gene calls are TRBV12-5 and TRBJ1-5; weak D call: TRBD1 (6 bases). The CDR3 length is 15 residues. V gave up 7 bases and J gave up 2 bases, with 15 bases separating them. Per the germline V gene, CDR1 is LGHNT and CDR2 is FRNRAP. CDR3 protein: CASAPGASGNQPQHF. CDR3 sequence (DNA): TGTGCTAGTGCCCCAGGGGCTTCGGGCAATCAGCCCCAGCATTTT.

Details on this clonotype: Relative to the germline gene, one junction end is altered; a read error may explain this. The V call is TRBV6-2 or TRBV6-3, the J call TRBJ2-1, with 11 bases identical to TRBD2. The germline V gene has CDR1 MNHEY and CDR2 SVGEGT. The CDR3 totals 15 residues. Written as DNA, the CDR3 is TGTGCCAGCAGTCACCTAGCGGGGGGTGGCAATGGGCAGTTCTTC. This translates into CASSHLAGGGNGQFF.

V gene TRBV2 combines with J gene TRBJ2-2; TRBD2 agrees at 8 bases. This CDR3 is 16 amino acids long. Germline V lookup: CDR1 SNHLY, CDR2 FYNNEI. Losses at the gene ends were 3 bases for V and 6 bases for J; bases not matched to a gene: 9. This CDR3 is CASSDYPGGKAGELFF. The DNA for the CDR3 is TGTGCCAGCAGTGATTACCCGGGGGGGAAGGCCGGGGAGCTGTTTTTT.

This clonotype occurred many times. The chain uses TRBV20-1 and TRBJ2-5; 9 bases map to TRBD2. The CDR3 runs 15 residues. V lost 3 bases, J lost 6 bases, and 11 bases stayed unmatched. CDR1 DFQATT and CDR2 SNEGSKA come from the germline V gene (reference sequence). CDR3 DNA sequence: TGCAGTGCTAGTTCGAATGGGCTAGCGGGACAGACCCAGTACTTC. Amino acid sequence: CSASSNGLAGQTQYF.

A word on this clonotype: Given a much more abundant clone one base away, this may be a read error. The chain recombines TRBV12-3 or TRBV12-4 with TRBJ2-5; no clear D gene. Near its end, the DNA agrees better with TRBJ2-1, so the J call may be wrong. This CDR3 spans 15 amino acids. As DNA, the CDR3 is TGTGCCAGCAGTTTAATCTTGGCTGGTATAGAGACCCAGTTCTTC. It is translated as CASSLILAGIETQFF.